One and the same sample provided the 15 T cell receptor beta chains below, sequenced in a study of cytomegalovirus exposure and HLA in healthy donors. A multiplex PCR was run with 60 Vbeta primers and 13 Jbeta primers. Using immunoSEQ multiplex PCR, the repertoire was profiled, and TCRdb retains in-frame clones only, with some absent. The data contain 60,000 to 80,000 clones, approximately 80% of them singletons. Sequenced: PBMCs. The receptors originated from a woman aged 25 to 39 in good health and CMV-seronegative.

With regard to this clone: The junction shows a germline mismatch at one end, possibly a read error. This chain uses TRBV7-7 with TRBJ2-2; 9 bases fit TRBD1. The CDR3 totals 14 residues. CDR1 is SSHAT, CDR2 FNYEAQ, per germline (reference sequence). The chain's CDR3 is CASSRDRVTGELFF. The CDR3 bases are TGTGCTAGCAGCCGGGACAGGGTAACCGGGGAGCTGTTTTTT.

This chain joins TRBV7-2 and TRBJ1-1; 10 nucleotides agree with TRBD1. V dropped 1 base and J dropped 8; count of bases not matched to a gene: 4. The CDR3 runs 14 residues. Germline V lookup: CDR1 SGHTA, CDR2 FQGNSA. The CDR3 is CASSLEGTGVEAFF. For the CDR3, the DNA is TGTGCCAGCAGCTTAGAAGGGACAGGGGTGGAAGCTTTCTTT.

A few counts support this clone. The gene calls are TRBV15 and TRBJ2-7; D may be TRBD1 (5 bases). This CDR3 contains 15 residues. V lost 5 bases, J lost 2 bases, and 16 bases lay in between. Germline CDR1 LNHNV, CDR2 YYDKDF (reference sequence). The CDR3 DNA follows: TGTGCCACCAGCCCGGAGAAGGGGATAACCTACGAGCAGTACGTC. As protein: CATSPEKGITYEQYV.

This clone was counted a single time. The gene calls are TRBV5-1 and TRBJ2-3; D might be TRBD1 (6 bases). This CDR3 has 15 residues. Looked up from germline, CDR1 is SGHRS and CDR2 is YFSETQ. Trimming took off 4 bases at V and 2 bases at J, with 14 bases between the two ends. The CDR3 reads CASSPTGQFTDTQYF. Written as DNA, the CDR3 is TGCGCCAGCAGCCCCACCGGACAGTTCACAGATACGCAGTATTTT.

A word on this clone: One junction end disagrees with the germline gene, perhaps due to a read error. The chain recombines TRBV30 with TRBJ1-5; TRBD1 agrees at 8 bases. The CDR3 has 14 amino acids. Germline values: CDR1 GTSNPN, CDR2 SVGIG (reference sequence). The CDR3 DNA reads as TGTGCCTGGAGTCGTGCAGGGGGCGGGCAGCCCCGGCATTTT. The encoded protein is CAWSRAGGGQPRHF.

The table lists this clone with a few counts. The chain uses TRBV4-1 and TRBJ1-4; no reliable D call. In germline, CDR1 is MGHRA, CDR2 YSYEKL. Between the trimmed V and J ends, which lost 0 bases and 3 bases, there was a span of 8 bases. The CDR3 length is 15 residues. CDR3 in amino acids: CASSQEWRANEKLFF. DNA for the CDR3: TGCGCCAGCAGCCAAGAGTGGCGGGCTAATGAAAAACTGTTTTTT.

CDR3 DNA: TGCAGCGTTGGGGGGTCGGCGGGACAGGGATCCTATGGCTACACCTTC. Its protein is CSVGGSAGQGSYGYTF. The V gene is TRBV29-1, the J gene TRBJ1-2; 9 positions agree with TRBD1. Trimming at V came to 4 bases and at J to 4 bases, leaving 13 bases not matched to a gene. The CDR3 consists of 16 residues. The V gene's germline CDR1 is SQVTM and CDR2 ANQGSEA.

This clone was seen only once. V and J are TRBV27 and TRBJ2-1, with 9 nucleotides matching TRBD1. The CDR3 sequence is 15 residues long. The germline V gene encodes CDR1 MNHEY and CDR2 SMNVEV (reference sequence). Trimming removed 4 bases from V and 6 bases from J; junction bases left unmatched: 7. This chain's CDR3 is CASSSGTGSVNEQFF. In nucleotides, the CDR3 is TGTGCCAGCAGTTCCGGGACAGGGAGTGTCAATGAGCAGTTCTTC.

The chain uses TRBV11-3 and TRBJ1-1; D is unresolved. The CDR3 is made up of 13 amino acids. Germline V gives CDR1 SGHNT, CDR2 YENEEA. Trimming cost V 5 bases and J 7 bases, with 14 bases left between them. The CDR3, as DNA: TGTGCCAGCAGCGATCGGAATGAGGTTGAAGCTTTCTTT. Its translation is CASSDRNEVEAFF.

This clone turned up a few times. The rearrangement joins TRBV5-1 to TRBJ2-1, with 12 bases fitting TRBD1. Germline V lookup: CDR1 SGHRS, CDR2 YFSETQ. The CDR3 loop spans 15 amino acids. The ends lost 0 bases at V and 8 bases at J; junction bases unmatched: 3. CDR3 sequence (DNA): TGCGCCAGCAGCTTGGGGGACAGGGGGCCCGATGAGCAGTTCTTC. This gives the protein CASSLGDRGPDEQFF.

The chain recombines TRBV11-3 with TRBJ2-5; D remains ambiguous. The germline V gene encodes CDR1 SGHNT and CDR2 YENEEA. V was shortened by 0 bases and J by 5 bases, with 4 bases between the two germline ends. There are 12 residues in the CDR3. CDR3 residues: CASSLDQETQYF. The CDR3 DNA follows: TGTGCCAGCAGCTTAGATCAGGAGACCCAGTACTTC.

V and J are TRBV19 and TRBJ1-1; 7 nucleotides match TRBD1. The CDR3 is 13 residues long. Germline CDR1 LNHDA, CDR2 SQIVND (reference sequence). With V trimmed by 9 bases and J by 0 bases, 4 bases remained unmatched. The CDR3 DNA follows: TGTGCCAGCCGGGACAGCCTGAACACTGAAGCTTTCTTT. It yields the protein CASRDSLNTEAFF.

The CDR3 DNA follows: TGTGCCACCAGCAGGATAACAGGGTACGAGCAGTACTTC. Translation gives CATSRITGYEQYF. This chain connects TRBV15 to TRBJ2-7; tentatively, D is TRBD1 (6 bases). CDR1 and CDR2 from the germline V gene are LNHNV and YYDKDF (reference sequence). The CDR3 consists of 13 residues. The V and J ends lost 3 bases and 4 bases respectively, with 10 bases between them.

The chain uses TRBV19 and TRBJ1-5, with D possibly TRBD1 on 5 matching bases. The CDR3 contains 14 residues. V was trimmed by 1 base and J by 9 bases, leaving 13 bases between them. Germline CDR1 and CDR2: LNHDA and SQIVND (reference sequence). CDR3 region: CASSIVRGETPQHF. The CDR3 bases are TGTGCCAGTAGTATAGTACGGGGGGAGACGCCCCAGCATTTT.

CDR3 sequence: CASSNGVNTGELFF. DNA for the CDR3: TGCGCCAGCAGCAACGGGGTGAACACCGGGGAGCTGTTTTTT. The chain couples TRBV5-1 to TRBJ2-2; D is possibly TRBD2 (5 bases). CDR1 is SGHRS, CDR2 YFSETQ, per germline. This CDR3 has 14 amino acids. Trimming removed 4 bases at V and 1 base at J, with 8 bases between.